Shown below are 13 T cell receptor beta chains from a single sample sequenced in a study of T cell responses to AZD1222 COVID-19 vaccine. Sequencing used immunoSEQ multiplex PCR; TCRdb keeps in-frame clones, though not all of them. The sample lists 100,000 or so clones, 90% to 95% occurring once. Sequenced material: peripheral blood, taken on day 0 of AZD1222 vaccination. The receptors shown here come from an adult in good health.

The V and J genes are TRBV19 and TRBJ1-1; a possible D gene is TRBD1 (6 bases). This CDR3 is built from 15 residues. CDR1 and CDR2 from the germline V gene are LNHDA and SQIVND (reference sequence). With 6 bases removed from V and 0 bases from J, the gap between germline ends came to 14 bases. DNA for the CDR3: TGTGCCAGTAGCAGTGCCGGGACACTGAACACTGAAGCTTTCTTT. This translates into CASSSAGTLNTEAFF.

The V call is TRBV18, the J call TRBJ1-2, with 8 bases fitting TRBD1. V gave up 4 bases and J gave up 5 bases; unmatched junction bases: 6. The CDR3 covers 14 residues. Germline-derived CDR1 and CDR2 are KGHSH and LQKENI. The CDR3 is CASSLAGQEYGYTF. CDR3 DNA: TGTGCCAGCTCACTCGCGGGACAGGAATATGGCTACACCTTC.

The CDR3: CASSLTGSNSPLHF. The CDR3 region has the DNA TGTGCCAGCAGCTTGACAGGGAGCAATTCACCCCTCCACTTT. V gene TRBV5-5 combines with J gene TRBJ1-6, with TRBD1 as a possible D gene (6 bases). CDR1 and CDR2 (germline): SGHKS, YYEKEE (reference sequence). V lost 1 base to trimming and J lost 7 bases, with 9 bases between them. The CDR3 spans 14 residues.

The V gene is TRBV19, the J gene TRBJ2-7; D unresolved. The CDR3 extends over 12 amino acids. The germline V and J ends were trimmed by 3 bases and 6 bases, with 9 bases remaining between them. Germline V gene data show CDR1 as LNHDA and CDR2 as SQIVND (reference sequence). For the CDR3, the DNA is TGTGCCAGTAGTATCGTCGGTGGCGAGCAGTACTTC. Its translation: CASSIVGGEQYF.

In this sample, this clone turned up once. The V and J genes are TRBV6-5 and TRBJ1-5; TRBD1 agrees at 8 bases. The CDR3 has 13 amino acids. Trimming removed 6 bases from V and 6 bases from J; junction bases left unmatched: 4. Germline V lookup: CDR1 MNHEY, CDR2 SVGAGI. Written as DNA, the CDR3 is TGTGCCAGCAGGGTGGACAGGGTTCAGCCCCAGCATTTT. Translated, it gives CASRVDRVQPQHF.

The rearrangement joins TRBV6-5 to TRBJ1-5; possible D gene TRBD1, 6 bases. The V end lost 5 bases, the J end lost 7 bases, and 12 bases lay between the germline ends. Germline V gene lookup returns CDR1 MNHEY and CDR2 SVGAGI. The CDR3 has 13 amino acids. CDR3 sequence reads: CASSLNTGQPQHF. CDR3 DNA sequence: TGTGCCAGCAGTCTGAACACAGGGCAGCCCCAGCATTTT.

The CDR3 protein is CASSIGRREAFF. As DNA, the CDR3 is TGTGCCAGTAGTATCGGCAGGCGAGAAGCTTTCTTT. This chain joins TRBV19 and TRBJ1-1; D remains ambiguous. The V end lost 3 bases, the J end lost 8 bases, and 10 bases lay between the germline ends. The CDR3 loop spans 12 amino acids. CDR1 is LNHDA, CDR2 SQIVND, per germline (reference sequence).

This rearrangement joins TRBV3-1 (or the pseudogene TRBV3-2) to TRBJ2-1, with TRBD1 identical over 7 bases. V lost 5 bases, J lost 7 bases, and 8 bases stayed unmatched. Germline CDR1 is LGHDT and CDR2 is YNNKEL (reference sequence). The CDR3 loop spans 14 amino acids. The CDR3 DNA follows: TGTGCCAGCAGCGAGACAGGGTCAGGAAATGAGCAGTTCTTC. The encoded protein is CASSETGSGNEQFF.

The CDR3 is CASSRGQGNEQYF. CDR3 in DNA: TGTGCCAGCAGCCGGGGACAGGGGAACGAGCAGTACTTC. This sequence joins TRBV11-2 and TRBJ2-7; 10 bases map to TRBD1. The CDR3 runs 13 residues. The junction had 3 bases not matched to a gene; V was cut back by 5 bases and J by 5 bases. Germline V CDR1 and CDR2: SGHAT, FQNNGV.

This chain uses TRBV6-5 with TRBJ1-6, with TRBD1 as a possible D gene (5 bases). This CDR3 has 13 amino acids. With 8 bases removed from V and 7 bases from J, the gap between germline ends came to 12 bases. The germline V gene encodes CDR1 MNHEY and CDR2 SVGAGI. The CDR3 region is CASQREGNSPLHF. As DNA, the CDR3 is TGTGCCAGCCAAAGAGAGGGGAATTCACCCCTCCACTTT.

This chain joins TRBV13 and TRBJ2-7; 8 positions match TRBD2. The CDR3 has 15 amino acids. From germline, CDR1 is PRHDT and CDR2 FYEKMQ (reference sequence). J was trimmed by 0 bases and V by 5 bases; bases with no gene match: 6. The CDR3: CASSPKSGGSYEQYF. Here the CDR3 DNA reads TGTGCCAGCAGCCCAAAGAGCGGGGGCTCCTACGAGCAGTACTTC.

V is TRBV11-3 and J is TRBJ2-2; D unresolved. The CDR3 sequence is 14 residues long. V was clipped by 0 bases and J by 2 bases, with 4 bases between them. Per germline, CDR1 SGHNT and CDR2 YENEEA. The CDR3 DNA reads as TGTGCCAGCAGCTTAGACCTTAACACCGGGGAGCTGTTTTTT. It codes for CASSLDLNTGELFF.

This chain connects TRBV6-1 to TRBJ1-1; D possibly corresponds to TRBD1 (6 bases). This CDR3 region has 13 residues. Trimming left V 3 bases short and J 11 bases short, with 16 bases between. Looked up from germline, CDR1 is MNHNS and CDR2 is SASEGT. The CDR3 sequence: CASSDRGLFLAFF. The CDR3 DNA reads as TGTGCCAGCAGTGACAGGGGTTTGTTTTTGGCTTTCTTT.